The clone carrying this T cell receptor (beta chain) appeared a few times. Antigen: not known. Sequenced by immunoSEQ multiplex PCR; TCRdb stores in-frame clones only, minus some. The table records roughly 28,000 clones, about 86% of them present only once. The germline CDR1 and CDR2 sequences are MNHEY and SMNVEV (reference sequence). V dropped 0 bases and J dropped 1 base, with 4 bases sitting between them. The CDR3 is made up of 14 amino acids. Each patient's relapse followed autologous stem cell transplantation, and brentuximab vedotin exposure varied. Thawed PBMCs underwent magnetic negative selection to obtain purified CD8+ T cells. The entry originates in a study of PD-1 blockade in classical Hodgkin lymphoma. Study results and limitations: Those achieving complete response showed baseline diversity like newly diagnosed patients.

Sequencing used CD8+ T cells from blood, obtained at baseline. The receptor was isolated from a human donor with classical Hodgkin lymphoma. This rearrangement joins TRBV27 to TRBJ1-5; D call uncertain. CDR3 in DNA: TGTGCCAGCAGTTTATCATCCAGCAATCAGCCCCAGCATTTT. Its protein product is CASSLSSSNQPQHF.